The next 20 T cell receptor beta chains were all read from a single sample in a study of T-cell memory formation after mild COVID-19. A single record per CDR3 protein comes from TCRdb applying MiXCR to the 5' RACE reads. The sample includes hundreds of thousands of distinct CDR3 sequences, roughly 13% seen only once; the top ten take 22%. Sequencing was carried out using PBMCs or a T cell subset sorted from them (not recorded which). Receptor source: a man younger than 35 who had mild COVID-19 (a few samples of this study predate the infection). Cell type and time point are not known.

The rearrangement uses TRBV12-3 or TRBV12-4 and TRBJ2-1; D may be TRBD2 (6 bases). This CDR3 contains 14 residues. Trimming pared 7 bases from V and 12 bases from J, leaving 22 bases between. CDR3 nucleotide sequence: TGTGCCAGCACCGAACTTGACTGGGCCGGGGGGCAGTTCTTC. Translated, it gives CASTELDWAGGQFF.

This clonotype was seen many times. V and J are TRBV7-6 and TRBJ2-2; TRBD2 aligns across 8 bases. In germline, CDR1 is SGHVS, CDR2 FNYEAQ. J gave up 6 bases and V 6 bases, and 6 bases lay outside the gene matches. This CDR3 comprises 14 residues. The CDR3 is CASRIAGFAGELFF. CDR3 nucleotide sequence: TGTGCCAGCAGGATAGCGGGGTTCGCCGGGGAGCTGTTTTTT.

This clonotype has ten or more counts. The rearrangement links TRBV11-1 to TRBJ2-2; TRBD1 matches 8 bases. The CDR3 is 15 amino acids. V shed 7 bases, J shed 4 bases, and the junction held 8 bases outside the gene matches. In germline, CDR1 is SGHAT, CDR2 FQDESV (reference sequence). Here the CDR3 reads CASNSGTGATGELFF. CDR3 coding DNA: TGTGCCAGCAACTCCGGGACAGGAGCCACCGGGGAGCTGTTTTTT.

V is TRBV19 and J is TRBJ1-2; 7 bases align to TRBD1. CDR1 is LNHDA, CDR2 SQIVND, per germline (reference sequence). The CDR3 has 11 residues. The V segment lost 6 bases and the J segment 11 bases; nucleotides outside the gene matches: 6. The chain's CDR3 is CASRINRGYTF. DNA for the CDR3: TGTGCCAGTAGGATAAACAGGGGATACACCTTC.

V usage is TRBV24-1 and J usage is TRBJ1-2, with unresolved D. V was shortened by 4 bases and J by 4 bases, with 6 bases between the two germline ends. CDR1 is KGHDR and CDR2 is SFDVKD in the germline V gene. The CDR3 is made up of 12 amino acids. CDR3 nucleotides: TGTGCCACCAGTGAGGGTAGCTATGGCTACACCTTC. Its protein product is CATSEGSYGYTF.

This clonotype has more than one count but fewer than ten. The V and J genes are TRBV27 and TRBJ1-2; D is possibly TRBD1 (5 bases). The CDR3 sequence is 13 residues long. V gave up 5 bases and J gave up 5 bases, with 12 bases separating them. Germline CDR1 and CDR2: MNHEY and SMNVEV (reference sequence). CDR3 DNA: TGTGCCAGCAGTCCGGACACCCTTTATGGCTACACCTTC. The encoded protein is CASSPDTLYGYTF.

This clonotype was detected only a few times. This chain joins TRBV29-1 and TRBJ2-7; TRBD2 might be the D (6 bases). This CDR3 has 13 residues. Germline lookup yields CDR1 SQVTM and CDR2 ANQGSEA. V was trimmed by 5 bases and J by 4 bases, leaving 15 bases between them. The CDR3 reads CSVRPGAGYEQYF. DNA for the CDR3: TGCAGCGTTCGGCCCGGGGCGGGGTACGAGCAGTACTTC.

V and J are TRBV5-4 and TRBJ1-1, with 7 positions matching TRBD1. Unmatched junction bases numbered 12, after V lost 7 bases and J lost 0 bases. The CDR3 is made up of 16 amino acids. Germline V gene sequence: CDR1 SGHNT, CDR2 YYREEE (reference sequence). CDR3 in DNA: TGTGCCAGCCGCCGGACGACAGGGTCCATGAACACTGAAGCTTTCTTT. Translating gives CASRRTTGSMNTEAFF.

Here the CDR3 reads CASSSAGLAVYEQYF. CDR3 bases: TGTGCCAGCAGCTCCGCTGGACTAGCGGTCTACGAGCAGTACTTC. The chain couples TRBV5-4 to TRBJ2-7, with 10 bases aligning to TRBD2. The CDR3 totals 15 residues. V gave up 3 bases and J gave up 3 bases; unmatched junction bases: 6. Per the germline V gene, CDR1 is SGHNT and CDR2 is YYREEE (reference sequence).

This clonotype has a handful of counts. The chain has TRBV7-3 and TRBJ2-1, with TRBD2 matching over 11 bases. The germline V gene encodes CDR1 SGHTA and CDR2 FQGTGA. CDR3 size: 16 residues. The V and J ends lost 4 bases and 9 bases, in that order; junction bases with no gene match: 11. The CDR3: CASSSNSGGGLGEQFF. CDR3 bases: TGTGCCAGCAGCTCTAATAGCGGGGGGGGCCTGGGTGAGCAGTTCTTC.

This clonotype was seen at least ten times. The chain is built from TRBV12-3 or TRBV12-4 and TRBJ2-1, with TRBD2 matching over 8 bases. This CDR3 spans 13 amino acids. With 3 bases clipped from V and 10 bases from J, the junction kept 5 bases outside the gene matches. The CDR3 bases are TGTGCCAGCAGTTTCGGGGGGGCCCGGGAGCAGTTCTTC. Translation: CASSFGGAREQFF.

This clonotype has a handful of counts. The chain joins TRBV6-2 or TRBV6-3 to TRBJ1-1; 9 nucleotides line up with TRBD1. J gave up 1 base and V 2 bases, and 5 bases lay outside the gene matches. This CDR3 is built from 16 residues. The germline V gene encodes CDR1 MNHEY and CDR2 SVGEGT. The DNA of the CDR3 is TGTGCCAGCAGTTACGGGACAGGGCGGGGGAACACTGAAGCTTTCTTT. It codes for CASSYGTGRGNTEAFF.

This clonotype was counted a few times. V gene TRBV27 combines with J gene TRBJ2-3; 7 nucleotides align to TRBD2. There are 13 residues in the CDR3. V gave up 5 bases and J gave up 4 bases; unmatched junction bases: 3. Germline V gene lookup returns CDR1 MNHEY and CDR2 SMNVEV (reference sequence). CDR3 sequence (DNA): TGTGCCAGCAGTCAAGGGAGGGCAGATACGCAGTATTTT. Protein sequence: CASSQGRADTQYF.

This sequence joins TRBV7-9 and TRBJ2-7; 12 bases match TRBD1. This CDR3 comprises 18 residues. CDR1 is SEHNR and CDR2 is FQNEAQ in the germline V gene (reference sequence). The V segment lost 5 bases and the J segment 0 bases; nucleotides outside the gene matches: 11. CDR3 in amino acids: CASSTLRDRGRPSYEQYF. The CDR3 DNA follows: TGTGCCAGCAGCACCCTCCGGGACAGGGGGCGACCCTCCTACGAGCAGTACTTC.

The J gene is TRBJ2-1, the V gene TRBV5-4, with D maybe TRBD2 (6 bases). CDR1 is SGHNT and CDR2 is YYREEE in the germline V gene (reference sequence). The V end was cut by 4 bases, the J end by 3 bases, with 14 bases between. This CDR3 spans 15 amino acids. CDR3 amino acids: CASSPDYSYYNEQFF. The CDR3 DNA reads TGTGCCAGCAGCCCGGACTATTCGTACTACAATGAGCAGTTCTTC.

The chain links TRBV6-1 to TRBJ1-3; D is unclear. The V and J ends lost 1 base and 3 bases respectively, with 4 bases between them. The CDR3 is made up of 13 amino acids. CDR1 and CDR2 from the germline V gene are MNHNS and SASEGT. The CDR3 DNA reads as TGTGCCAGCAGTGAAGTTGTTGGAAACACCATATATTTT. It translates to CASSEVVGNTIYF.

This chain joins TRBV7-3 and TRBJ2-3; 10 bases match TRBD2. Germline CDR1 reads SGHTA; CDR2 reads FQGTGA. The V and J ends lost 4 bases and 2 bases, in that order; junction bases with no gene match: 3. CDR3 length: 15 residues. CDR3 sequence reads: CASSYSGGPTDTQYF. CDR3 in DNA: TGTGCCAGCAGCTATAGCGGGGGGCCCACAGATACGCAGTATTTT. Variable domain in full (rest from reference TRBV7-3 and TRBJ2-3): GAGVSQTPSNKVTEKGKYVELRCDPISGHTALYWYRQSLGQGPEFLIYFQGTGAADDSGLPNDRFFAVRPEGSVSTLKIQRTERGDSAVYLCASSYSGGPTDTQYFGPGTRLTVL.

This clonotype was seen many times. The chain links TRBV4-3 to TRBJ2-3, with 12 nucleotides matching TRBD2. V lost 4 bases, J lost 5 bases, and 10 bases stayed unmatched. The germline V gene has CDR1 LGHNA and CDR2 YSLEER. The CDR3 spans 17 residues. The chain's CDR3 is CASSRVTGLAGLDTQYF. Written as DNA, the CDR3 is TGCGCCAGCAGCCGAGTTACCGGACTAGCGGGGTTAGATACGCAGTATTTT.

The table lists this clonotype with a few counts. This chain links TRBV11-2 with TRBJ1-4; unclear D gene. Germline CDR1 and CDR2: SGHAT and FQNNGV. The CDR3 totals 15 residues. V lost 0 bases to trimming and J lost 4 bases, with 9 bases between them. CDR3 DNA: TGTGCCAGCAGCTTAGACCCGGTGTATAATGAAAAACTGTTTTTT. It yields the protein CASSLDPVYNEKLFF. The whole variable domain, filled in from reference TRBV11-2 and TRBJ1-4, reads EAGVAQSPRYKIIEKRQSVAFWCNPISGHATLYWYQQILGQGPKLLIQFQNNGVVDDSQLPKDRFSAERLKGVDSTLKIQPAKLEDSAVYLCASSLDPVYNEKLFFGSGTQLSVL.

For the CDR3, the DNA is TGCAGCGTTGAACGCGACCTCGCAACCGGGGAGCTGTTTTTT. Amino acid sequence: CSVERDLATGELFF. The J gene is TRBJ2-2, the V gene TRBV29-1, with no clear D. V gave up 2 bases and J gave up 5 bases, with 12 bases separating them. Germline loops: CDR1 SQVTM, CDR2 ANQGSEA. The CDR3 is 14 residues long.